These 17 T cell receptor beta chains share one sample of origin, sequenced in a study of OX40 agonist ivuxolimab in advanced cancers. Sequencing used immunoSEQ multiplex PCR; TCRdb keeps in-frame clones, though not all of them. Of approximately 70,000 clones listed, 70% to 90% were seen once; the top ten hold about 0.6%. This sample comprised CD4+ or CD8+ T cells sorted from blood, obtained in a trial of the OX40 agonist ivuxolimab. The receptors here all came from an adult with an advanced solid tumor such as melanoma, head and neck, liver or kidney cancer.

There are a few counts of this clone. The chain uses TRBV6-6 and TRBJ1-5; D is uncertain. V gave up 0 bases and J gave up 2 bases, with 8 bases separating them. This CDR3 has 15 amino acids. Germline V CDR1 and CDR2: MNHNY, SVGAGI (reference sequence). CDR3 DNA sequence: TGTGCCAGCAGTTACTCGGCGCAGGGCAATCAGCCCCAGCATTTT. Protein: CASSYSAQGNQPQHF.

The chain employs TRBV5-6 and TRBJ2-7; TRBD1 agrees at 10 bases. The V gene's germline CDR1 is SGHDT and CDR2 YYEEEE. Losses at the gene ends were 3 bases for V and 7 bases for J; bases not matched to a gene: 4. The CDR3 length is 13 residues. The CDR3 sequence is CASSWPGQGEQYF. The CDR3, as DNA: TGTGCCAGCAGCTGGCCGGGACAGGGGGAGCAGTACTTC.

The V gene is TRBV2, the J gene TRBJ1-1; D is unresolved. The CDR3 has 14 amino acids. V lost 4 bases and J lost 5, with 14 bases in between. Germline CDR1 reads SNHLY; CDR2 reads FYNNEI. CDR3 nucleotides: TGTGCCAGCAGTGTGTCGACCGGGGAAACTGAAGCTTTCTTT. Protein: CASSVSTGETEAFF.

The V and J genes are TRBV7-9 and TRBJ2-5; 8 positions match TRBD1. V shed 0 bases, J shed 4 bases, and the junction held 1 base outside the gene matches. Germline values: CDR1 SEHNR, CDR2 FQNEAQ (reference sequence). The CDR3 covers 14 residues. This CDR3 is CASSLAGTGETQYF. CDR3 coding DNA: TGTGCCAGCAGCTTAGCGGGGACAGGAGAGACCCAGTACTTC.

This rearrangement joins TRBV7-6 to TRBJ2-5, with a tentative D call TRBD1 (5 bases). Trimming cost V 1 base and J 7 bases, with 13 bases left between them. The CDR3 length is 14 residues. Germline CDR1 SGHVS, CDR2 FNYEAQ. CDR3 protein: CASSLGGPRWTQYF. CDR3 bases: TGTGCCAGCAGCTTAGGGGGCCCGCGTTGGACCCAGTACTTC.

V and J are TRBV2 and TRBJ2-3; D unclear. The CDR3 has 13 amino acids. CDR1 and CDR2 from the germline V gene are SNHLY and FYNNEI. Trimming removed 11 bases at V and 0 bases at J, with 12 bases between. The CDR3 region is CAGTFYSTDTQYF. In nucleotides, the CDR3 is TGTGCCGGAACGTTTTATAGCACAGATACGCAGTATTTT.

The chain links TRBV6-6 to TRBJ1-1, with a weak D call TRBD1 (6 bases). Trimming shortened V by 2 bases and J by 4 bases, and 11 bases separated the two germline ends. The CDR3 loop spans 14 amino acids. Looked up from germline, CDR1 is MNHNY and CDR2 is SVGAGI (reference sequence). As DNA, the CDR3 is TGTGCCAGCAGTTACCACAGGGAGGGCACTGAAGCTTTCTTT. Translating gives CASSYHREGTEAFF.

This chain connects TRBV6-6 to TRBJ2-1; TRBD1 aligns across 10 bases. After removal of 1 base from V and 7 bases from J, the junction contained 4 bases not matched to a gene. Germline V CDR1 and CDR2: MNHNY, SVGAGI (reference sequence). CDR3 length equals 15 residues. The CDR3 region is CASSYWDRGDNEQFF. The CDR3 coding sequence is TGTGCCAGCAGTTACTGGGACAGGGGCGATAATGAGCAGTTCTTC.

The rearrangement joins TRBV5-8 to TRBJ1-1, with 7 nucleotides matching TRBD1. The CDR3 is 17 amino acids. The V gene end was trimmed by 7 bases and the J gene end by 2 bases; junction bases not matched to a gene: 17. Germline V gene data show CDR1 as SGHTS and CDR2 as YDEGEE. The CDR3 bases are TGTGCCAGCCAGGTCCTAGTAGGTCGGGACAGAAACACTGAAGCTTTCTTT. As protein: CASQVLVGRDRNTEAFF.

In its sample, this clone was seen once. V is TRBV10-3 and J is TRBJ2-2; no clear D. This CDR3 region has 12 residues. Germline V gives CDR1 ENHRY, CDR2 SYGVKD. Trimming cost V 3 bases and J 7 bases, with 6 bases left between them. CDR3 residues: CAISELYGELFF. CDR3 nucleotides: TGTGCCATCAGTGAATTGTACGGGGAGCTGTTTTTT.

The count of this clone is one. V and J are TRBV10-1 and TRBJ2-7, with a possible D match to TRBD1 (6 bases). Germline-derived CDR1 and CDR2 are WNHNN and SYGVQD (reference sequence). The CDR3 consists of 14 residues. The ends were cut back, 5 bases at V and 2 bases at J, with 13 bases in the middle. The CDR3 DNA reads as TGCGCCAGCAGTCCAGGGGACAAGGCCTACGAGCAGTACTTC. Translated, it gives CASSPGDKAYEQYF.

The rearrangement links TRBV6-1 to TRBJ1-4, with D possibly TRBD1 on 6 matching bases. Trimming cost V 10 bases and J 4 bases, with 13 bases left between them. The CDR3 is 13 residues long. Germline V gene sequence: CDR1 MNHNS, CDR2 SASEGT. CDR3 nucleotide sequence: TGTGCCACTGAGAGGGGGGATAATGAAAAACTGTTTTTT. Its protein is CATERGDNEKLFF.

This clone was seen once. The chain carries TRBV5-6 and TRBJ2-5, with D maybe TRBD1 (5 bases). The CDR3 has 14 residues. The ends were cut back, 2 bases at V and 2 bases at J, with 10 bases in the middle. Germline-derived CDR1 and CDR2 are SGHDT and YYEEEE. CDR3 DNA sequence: TGTGCCAGCAGCTTACCGACAGATCAAGAGACCCAGTACTTC. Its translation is CASSLPTDQETQYF.

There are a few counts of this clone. CDR3 nucleotide sequence: TGTGCCAGTAGTCTAATACCAGGGCACACTGAAGCTTTCTTT. It encodes CASSLIPGHTEAFF. The genes are TRBV19 and TRBJ1-1, with TRBD1 as a possible D gene (5 bases). With 5 bases removed from V and 3 bases from J, the gap between germline ends came to 13 bases. Germline assignment: CDR1 LNHDA and CDR2 SQIVND (reference sequence). This CDR3 spans 14 amino acids. Variable domain in full (rest from reference TRBV19 and TRBJ1-1): DGGITQSPKYLFRKEGQNVTLSCEQNLNHDAMYWYRQDPGQGLRLIYYSQIVNDFQKGDIAEGYSVSREKKESFPLTVTSAQKNPTAFYLCASSLIPGHTEAFFGQGTRLTVV.

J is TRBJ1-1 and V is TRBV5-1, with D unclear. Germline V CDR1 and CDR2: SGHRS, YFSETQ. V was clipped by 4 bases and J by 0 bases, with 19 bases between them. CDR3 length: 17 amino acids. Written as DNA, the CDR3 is TGCGCCAGCAGCCCGGGAGCGGGCAAGCGACTGAACACTGAAGCTTTCTTT. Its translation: CASSPGAGKRLNTEAFF.

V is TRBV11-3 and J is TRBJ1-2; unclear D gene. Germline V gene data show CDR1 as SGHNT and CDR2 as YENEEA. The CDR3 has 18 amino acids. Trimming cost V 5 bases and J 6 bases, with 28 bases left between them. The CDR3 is CASSIWVGYNFSNNGYTF. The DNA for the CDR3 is TGTGCCAGCAGCATATGGGTAGGGTACAACTTCTCAAACAATGGCTACACCTTC.

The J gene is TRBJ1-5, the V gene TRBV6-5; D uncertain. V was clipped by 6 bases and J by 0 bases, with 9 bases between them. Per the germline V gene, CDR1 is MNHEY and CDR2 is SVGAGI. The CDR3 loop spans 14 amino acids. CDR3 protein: CASRLINSNQPQHF. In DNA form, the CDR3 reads TGTGCCAGCAGGCTTATCAATAGCAATCAGCCCCAGCATTTT.